The entry below gives a single T cell receptor beta chain sequence along with its context. The antigen is unknown. The data derive from a study of cytomegalovirus exposure and HLA in healthy donors. Notes on the study in general: It was 150 or so TCR beta chains that were listed as cytomegalovirus-associated.

Generated by immunoSEQ multiplex PCR, the TCRdb table keeps only in-frame clones and is missing some. This sample carries 100,000 to 150,000 clones, roughly 86% of them seen once, and the ten largest clones take nearly 5%. The sequence came from a man younger than 30 in good health and CMV-seronegative. Material: PBMCs.

This chain's CDR3 is CASSQVTSGKETQYF. CDR3 nucleotides: TGCGCCAGCAGCCAAGTAACTAGCGGGAAAGAGACCCAGTACTTC. The chain joins TRBV4-1 to TRBJ2-5; 10 bases line up with TRBD2. In germline, CDR1 is MGHRA, CDR2 YSYEKL. The CDR3 has 15 residues. J lost 3 bases, V lost 1 base, and 2 bases had no gene match.